Listed below are T cell receptor beta chains from one sample, sequenced in a study of CD8+ T cells in alopecia areata. The method was immunoSEQ multiplex PCR; TCRdb's version includes in-frame clones alone and lacks a portion of them. The table records 110,000 or so clones, roughly two fifths of them present only once. Sequenced sample: CD4+ T cells sorted from blood. These receptors were collected from a human donor with alopecia areata. Each CDR3 is given with its conserved first and last residue. Clone size is stated in some rows and not others, as once, few, many or a class when expanded.

clone size: -; V gene: TRBV5-1; J gene: TRBJ2-7; CDR3 protein: CASSFGRGSSYEQYF
clone size: -; V gene: TRBV7-9; J gene: TRBJ2-5; CDR3 protein: CASSLPGLAQETQYF
clone size: -; V gene: TRBV5-6; J gene: TRBJ2-7; CDR3 protein: CASSFGTGEYEQYF
clone size: -; V gene: TRBV29-1; J gene: TRBJ2-7; CDR3 protein: CSATGQNFYEQYF
clone size: few; V gene: TRBV10-3; J gene: TRBJ2-7; CDR3 protein: CAISGRNIYEQYF
clone size: -; V gene: TRBV27; J gene: TRBJ2-7; CDR3 protein: CASSRDSRAYEQYF
clone size: -; V gene: TRBV29-1; J gene: TRBJ1-5; CDR3 protein: CSVEKGAGQPQHF
clone size: -; V gene: TRBV2; J gene: TRBJ2-2; CDR3 protein: CASSVLTNTGELFF
clone size: -; V gene: TRBV10-3; J gene: TRBJ1-1; CDR3 protein: CAIRTENTEAFF
clone size: -; V gene: TRBV6-5; J gene: TRBJ2-5; CDR3 protein: CASSYSGSKETQYF
clone size: -; V gene: TRBV7-3; J gene: TRBJ2-1; CDR3 protein: CASSSTGLDEQFF
clone size: -; V gene: TRBV6-6; J gene: TRBJ2-7; CDR3 protein: CASRSDSYEQYF
clone size: few; V gene: TRBV11-2; J gene: TRBJ2-5; CDR3 protein: CASSLLAFRETQYF
clone size: -; V gene: TRBV5-1; J gene: TRBJ2-7; CDR3 protein: CASSLAGTGDGEQYF
clone size: -; V gene: TRBV6-5; J gene: TRBJ1-1; CDR3 protein: CASSWGGASMAEAFF
clone size: few; V gene: TRBV29-1; J gene: TRBJ2-7; CDR3 protein: CSVEGISYEQYF
clone size: -; V gene: TRBV5-4; J gene: TRBJ2-5; CDR3 protein: CASSLMSGGAAVTQYF
clone size: -; V gene: TRBV29-1; J gene: TRBJ1-1; CDR3 protein: CSVQGRAMNTEAFF
clone size: -; V gene: TRBV2; J gene: TRBJ1-5; CDR3 protein: CASNKDRSNQPQHF
clone size: -; V gene: TRBV27; J gene: TRBJ2-7; CDR3 protein: CASTSNTGTYEQYF
clone size: -; V gene: TRBV2; J gene: TRBJ2-2; CDR3 protein: CASTERINTGELFF
clone size: -; V gene: TRBV7-9; J gene: TRBJ2-7; CDR3 protein: CASSQTSYEQYF
clone size: few; V gene: TRBV7-9; J gene: TRBJ2-2; CDR3 protein: CASSPGGSQVGELFF
clone size: -; V gene: TRBV29-1; J gene: TRBJ1-4; CDR3 protein: CSVIQAANEKLFF
clone size: few; V gene: TRBV30; J gene: TRBJ2-4; CDR3 protein: CACDGLAKNIQYF
clone size: few; V gene: TRBV28; J gene: TRBJ2-7; CDR3 protein: CAGGSGVHEQYF
clone size: -; V gene: TRBV7-2; J gene: TRBJ2-7; CDR3 protein: CASSSDRGYEQYF
clone size: -; V gene: TRBV30; J gene: TRBJ1-1; CDR3 protein: CAWSAAATEAFF
clone size: few; V gene: TRBV19; J gene: TRBJ2-6; CDR3 protein: CASSSPTAWFSSVGANVLTF
clone size: -; V gene: TRBV30; J gene: TRBJ2-5; CDR3 protein: CAWGTRWKETQYF
clone size: once; V gene: TRBV4-1; J gene: TRBJ2-1; CDR3 protein: CASSQDQGQPYGEQFF
clone size: -; V gene: TRBV28; J gene: TRBJ2-5; CDR3 protein: CASSTRQGQETQYF
clone size: -; V gene: TRBV19; J gene: TRBJ2-1; CDR3 protein: CASTMRRGSGAYNEQFF
clone size: -; V gene: TRBV5-1; J gene: TRBJ2-2; CDR3 protein: CASSAGGGASTGELFF
clone size: -; V gene: TRBV29-1; J gene: TRBJ1-1; CDR3 protein: CSARQPMNTEAFF
clone size: -; V gene: TRBV5-6; J gene: TRBJ2-5; CDR3 protein: CASSHRVIETQYF
clone size: -; V gene: TRBV5-6; J gene: TRBJ2-7; CDR3 protein: CASSLGPGGPRYEQYF
clone size: -; V gene: TRBV29-1; J gene: TRBJ2-3; CDR3 protein: CSAGTRVDTQYF
clone size: -; V gene: TRBV29-1; J gene: TRBJ2-7; CDR3 protein: CSVEEFGDRSYEQYF
clone size: -; V gene: TRBV30; J gene: TRBJ2-6; CDR3 protein: CAWRRTMINSGANVLTF
clone size: few; V gene: TRBV28; J gene: TRBJ1-1; CDR3 protein: CAGGQGMNTEAFF
clone size: few; V gene: TRBV7-9; J gene: TRBJ1-1; CDR3 protein: CASSLAPPRDTEAFF
clone size: few; V gene: TRBV10-3; J gene: TRBJ1-4; CDR3 protein: CAISQGTTNEKLFF
clone size: -; V gene: TRBV30; J gene: TRBJ1-5; CDR3 protein: CAWSLHSNQPQHF
clone size: -; V gene: TRBV9; J gene: TRBJ1-6; CDR3 protein: CASSVVAGGVPLHF
clone size: few; V gene: TRBV7-2; J gene: TRBJ2-2; CDR3 protein: CASRTTGGTGELFF
clone size: few; V gene: TRBV11-2; J gene: TRBJ1-1; CDR3 protein: CASSSPAPINTEAFF
clone size: -; V gene: TRBV29-1; J gene: TRBJ1-1; CDR3 protein: CSAILDRNTEAFF
clone size: few; V gene: TRBV28; J gene: TRBJ2-7; CDR3 protein: CASSGGQHEQYF
clone size: -; V gene: TRBV4-3; J gene: TRBJ1-3; CDR3 protein: CASSLITSGNTIYF